These 11 T cell receptor beta chains share one sample of origin, sequenced in a study of CD8 T cells in Susac syndrome. Reverse transcription used roughly 0.45 to 1 ug RNA and random hexamers. TCRdb analysed the immunoSEQ multiplex PCR reads with MiXCR anew, one entry per CDR3 protein. The table includes 150,000 to 200,000 distinct CDR3 sequences, roughly 94% detected once. Specimen: CD4+ T cells from PBMCs. These receptors originate from a human donor in good health.

The chain employs TRBV30 and TRBJ1-2; D is unclear. Germline V lookup: CDR1 GTSNPN, CDR2 SVGIG (reference sequence). The V gene lost 0 bases and the J gene lost 6 bases, with 8 bases spanning the gap. The CDR3 is 12 residues long. CDR3 region: CAWSVIADGYTF. For the CDR3, the DNA is TGTGCCTGGAGTGTGATCGCCGATGGCTACACCTTC. The full variable domain, in which reference TRBV30 and TRBJ1-2 provide the parts outside the CDR3, is SQTIHQWPATLVQPVGSPLSLECTVEGTSNPNLYWYRQAAGRGLQLLFYSVGIGQISSEVPQNLSASRPQDRQFILSSKKLLLSDSGFYLCAWSVIADGYTFGSGTRLTVV.

The chain links TRBV20-1 to TRBJ2-4; possibly TRBD1 for D (6 bases). This CDR3 spans 13 amino acids. The germline gives CDR1 DFQATT, CDR2 SNEGSKA (reference sequence). Trimming shortened V by 1 base and J by 2 bases, and 6 bases separated the two germline ends. CDR3: CSARGDTKNIQYF. The DNA of the CDR3 is TGCAGTGCTAGAGGGGACACCAAAAACATTCAGTACTTC.

V usage is TRBV7-9 and J usage is TRBJ2-7, with D possibly matching TRBD1 (5 bases). This CDR3 spans 13 amino acids. Germline values: CDR1 SEHNR, CDR2 FQNEAQ (reference sequence). V was clipped by 7 bases and J by 8 bases, with 18 bases between them. The CDR3 loop reads CASTSPKGLKQYF. The DNA of the CDR3 is TGTGCCAGCACCTCCCCGAAGGGGTTAAAGCAGTACTTC. Based on the CDR3 plus reference TRBV7-9 and TRBJ2-7, the full variable domain is DTGVSQNPRHKITKRGQNVTFRCDPISEHNRLYWYRQTLGQGPEFLTYFQNEAQLEKSRLLSDRFSAERPKGSFSTLEIQRTEQGDSAMYLCASTSPKGLKQYFGPGTRLTVT.

This sequence joins TRBV20-1 and TRBJ1-1; 8 nucleotides line up with TRBD1. This CDR3 has 17 amino acids. J lost 5 bases, V lost 0 bases, and 14 bases had no gene match. Germline V gene lookup returns CDR1 DFQATT and CDR2 SNEGSKA (reference sequence). CDR3 bases: TGCAGTGCTAGAGATTACGGGACAGGCGCCTGGGGGACTGAAGCTTTCTTT. This gives the protein CSARDYGTGAWGTEAFF.

This clonotype was observed a single time. This chain uses TRBV15 with TRBJ2-7, with 8 bases matching TRBD2. The CDR3 is 15 residues long. J was trimmed by 3 bases and V by 1 base; bases with no gene match: 5. The germline gives CDR1 LNHNV, CDR2 YYDKDF (reference sequence). CDR3 DNA: TGTGCCACCAGCAGAGCGACTAGCGAATACTACGAGCAGTACTTC. Residues: CATSRATSEYYEQYF. The full variable domain, its missing parts supplied by reference TRBV15 and TRBJ2-7, is DAMVIQNPRYQVTQFGKPVTLSCSQTLNHNVMYWYQQKSSQAPKLLFHYYDKDFNNEADTPDNFQSRRPNTSFCFLDIRSPGLGDTAMYLCATSRATSEYYEQYFGPGTRLTVT.

The CDR3 DNA sequence: TGTGCCTGGAGTGTATTAGACGAGCAGTACTTC. Amino acid sequence: CAWSVLDEQYF. This chain links TRBV30 with TRBJ2-7; D is unresolved. This CDR3 has 11 amino acids. Germline V lookup: CDR1 GTSNPN, CDR2 SVGIG (reference sequence). V was pared by 0 bases and J by 5 bases, with 5 bases between.

The chain links TRBV29-1 to TRBJ1-2; D uncertain. Germline loops: CDR1 SQVTM, CDR2 ANQGSEA. The V end was cut by 0 bases, the J end by 4 bases, with 18 bases between. The CDR3 totals 16 residues. The CDR3 spells CSVEEERVKIFYGYTF. CDR3 in DNA: TGCAGCGTTGAAGAGGAGCGGGTCAAGATTTTCTATGGCTACACCTTC.

J is TRBJ2-7 and V is TRBV5-4; TRBD2 matches at 11 bases. CDR1 is SGHNT, CDR2 YYREEE, per germline (reference sequence). This CDR3 contains 15 residues. V gave up 1 base and J gave up 2 bases; unmatched junction bases: 2. The CDR3 spells CASSLKLAGAYEQYF. Written as DNA, the CDR3 is TGTGCCAGCAGCTTGAAACTAGCGGGGGCCTACGAGCAGTACTTC. The complete variable domain, with remaining parts taken from reference TRBV5-4 and TRBJ2-7, reads ETGVTQSPTHLIKTRGQQVTLRCSSQSGHNTVSWYQQALGQGPQFIFQYYREEENGRGNFPPRFSGLQFPNYSSELNVNALELDDSALYLCASSLKLAGAYEQYFGPGTRLTVT.

The gene calls are TRBV5-1 and TRBJ2-3; D not resolved. Germline CDR1 and CDR2: SGHRS and YFSETQ. V shed 4 bases and J shed 5 bases, with 14 bases lying between them. The CDR3 contains 14 residues. CDR3 loop: CASSDDTAGDTQYF. The CDR3 coding sequence is TGCGCCAGCAGCGATGACACGGCCGGAGATACGCAGTATTTT. The whole variable domain, filled in from reference TRBV5-1 and TRBJ2-3, reads KAGVTQTPRYLIKTRGQQVTLSCSPISGHRSVSWYQQTPGQGLQFLFEYFSETQRNKGNFPGRFSGRQFSNSRSEMNVSTLELGDSALYLCASSDDTAGDTQYFGPGTRLTVL.

This clonotype was counted a single time. This chain links TRBV29-1 with TRBJ2-3; D could derive from TRBD1 or TRBD2 (5 bases each). Germline V lookup: CDR1 SQVTM, CDR2 ANQGSEA. The CDR3 is made up of 14 amino acids. Trimming removed 4 bases from V and 6 bases from J, with 17 bases in between. The CDR3 nucleotides are TGCAGCGTTGCGGCCCCCGGGGCACAGGATACGCAGTATTTT. Translated: CSVAAPGAQDTQYF.

V and J are TRBV20-1 and TRBJ2-5, with 8 positions matching TRBD1. This CDR3 region has 12 residues. V shed 5 bases and J 5 bases; nucleotides not matched to a gene: 4. CDR1 and CDR2 from the germline V gene are DFQATT and SNEGSKA (reference sequence). The CDR3 DNA sequence: TGCAGTGCTTCCGACAGGGGTGAGACCCAGTACTTC. Its translation: CSASDRGETQYF.